This T cell receptor beta chain was observed in a study of blood T cell repertoires in COVID-19. Across the whole study: Italy, Spain and the United States were the sources of the convalescent and acute COVID-19 samples. PBMCs, B-cell-depleted T cells, or T cells provided the cDNA or gDNA that made up the material.

Between the trimmed V and J ends, which lost 0 bases and 4 bases, there was a span of 8 bases. This CDR3 region has 14 residues. Germline assignment: CDR1 SGHRS and CDR2 YFSETQ. Original processing methods: Reference gene primer amplification in the assay estimated nucleated cell counts. Produced via immunoSEQ multiplex PCR; TCRdb's table is partial and in-frame only. V and J calls and clone size follow that table, whereas D and trimming were derived from the DNA. The repertoire includes roughly 200,000 clones, about nine tenths of them detected once, and roughly 6.7% sits in the top ten. The sequence came from a man aged 40-50 years with acute or convalescent COVID-19. The source material was peripheral blood. V usage is TRBV5-1 and J usage is TRBJ1-5; D is ambiguous. The CDR3 DNA reads TGCGCCAGCAGCTTGGAGGCGGGGAATCAGCCCCAGCATTTT. Translation gives CASSLEAGNQPQHF.